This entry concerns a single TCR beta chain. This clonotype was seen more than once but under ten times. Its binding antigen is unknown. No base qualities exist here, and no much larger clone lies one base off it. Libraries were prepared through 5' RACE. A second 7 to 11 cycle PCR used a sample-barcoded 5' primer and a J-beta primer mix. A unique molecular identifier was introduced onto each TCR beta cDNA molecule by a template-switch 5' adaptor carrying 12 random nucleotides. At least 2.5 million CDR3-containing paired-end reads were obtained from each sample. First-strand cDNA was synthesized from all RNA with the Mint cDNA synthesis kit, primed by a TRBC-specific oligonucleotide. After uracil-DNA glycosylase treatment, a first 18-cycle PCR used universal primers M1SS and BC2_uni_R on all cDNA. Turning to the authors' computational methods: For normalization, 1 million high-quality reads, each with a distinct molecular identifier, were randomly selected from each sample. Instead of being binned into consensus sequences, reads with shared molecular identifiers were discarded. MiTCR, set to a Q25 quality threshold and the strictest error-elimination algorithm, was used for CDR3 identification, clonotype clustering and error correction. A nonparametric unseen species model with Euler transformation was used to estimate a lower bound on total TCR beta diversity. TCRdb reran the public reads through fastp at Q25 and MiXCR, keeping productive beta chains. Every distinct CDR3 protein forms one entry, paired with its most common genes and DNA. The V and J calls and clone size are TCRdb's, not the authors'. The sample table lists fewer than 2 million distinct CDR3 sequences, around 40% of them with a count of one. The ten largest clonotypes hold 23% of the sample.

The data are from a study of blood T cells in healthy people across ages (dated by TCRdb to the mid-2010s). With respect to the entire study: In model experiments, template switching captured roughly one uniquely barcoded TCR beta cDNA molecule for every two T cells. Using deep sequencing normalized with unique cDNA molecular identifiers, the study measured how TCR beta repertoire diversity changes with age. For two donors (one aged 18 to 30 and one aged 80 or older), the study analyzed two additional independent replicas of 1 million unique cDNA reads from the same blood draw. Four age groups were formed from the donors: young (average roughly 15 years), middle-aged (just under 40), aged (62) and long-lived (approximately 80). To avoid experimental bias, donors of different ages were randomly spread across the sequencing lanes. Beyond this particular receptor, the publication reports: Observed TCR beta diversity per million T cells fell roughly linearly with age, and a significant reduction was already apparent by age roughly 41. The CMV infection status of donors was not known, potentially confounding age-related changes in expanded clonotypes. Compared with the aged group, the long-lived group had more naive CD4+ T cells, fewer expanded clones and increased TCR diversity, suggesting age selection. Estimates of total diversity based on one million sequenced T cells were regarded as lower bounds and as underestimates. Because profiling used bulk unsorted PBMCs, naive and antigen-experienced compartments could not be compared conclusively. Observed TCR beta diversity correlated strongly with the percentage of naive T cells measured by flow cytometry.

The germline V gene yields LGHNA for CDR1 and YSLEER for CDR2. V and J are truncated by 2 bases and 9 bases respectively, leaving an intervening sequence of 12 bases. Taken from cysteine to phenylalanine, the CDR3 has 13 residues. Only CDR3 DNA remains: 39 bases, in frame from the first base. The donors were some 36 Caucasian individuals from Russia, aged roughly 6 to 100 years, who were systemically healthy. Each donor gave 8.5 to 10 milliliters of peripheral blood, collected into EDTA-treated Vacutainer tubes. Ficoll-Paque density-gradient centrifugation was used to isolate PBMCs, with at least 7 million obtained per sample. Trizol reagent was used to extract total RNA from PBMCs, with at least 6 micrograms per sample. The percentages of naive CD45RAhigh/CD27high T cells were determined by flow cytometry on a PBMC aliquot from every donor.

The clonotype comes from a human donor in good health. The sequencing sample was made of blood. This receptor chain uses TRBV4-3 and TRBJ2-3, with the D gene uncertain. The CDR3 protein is CASSQYHGTTQYF. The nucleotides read TGCGCCAGCAGCCAATATCACGGTACGACGCAGTATTTT.